These T cell receptor beta chains were read from a single sample in a study of blood T cell repertoires in COVID-19. The method was immunoSEQ multiplex PCR; TCRdb's version includes in-frame clones alone and lacks a portion of them. The sample includes under 100,000 clones, 70% to 90% of them seen just once. The source material was peripheral blood. The origin of the receptors is a man in his thirties or forties with acute or convalescent COVID-19. Each CDR3 is given with its conserved first and last residue. A D gene is named only where the DNA matches it firmly. Not every row has a clone size; where given, it reads once, few, many or a size class.

D: TRBD1
V: TRBV2
J: TRBJ2-3
size: -
DNA: TGTGCCAGCAGGCAAAGACAGGGAGGCACAGATACGCAGTATTTT
CDR3: CASRQRQGGTDTQYF

D: -
V: TRBV7-2
J: TRBJ1-2
size: -
DNA: TGTGCCAGCAGCTTAGGGCAGGGGAGGGGCGCAAGGAGTGGCTACACCTTC
CDR3: CASSLGQGRGARSGYTF

D: TRBD1
V: TRBV7-2
J: TRBJ2-7
size: -
DNA: TGTGCCAGCAGCTTAGGACAGGGGGGACACTTC
CDR3: CASSLGQGGHF

D: TRBD2
V: TRBV28
J: TRBJ2-7
size: once
DNA: TGTGCCAGCAGGTGGACTAGCGGGGACTACGAGCAGTACTTC
CDR3: CASRWTSGDYEQYF

D: -
V: TRBV27
J: TRBJ2-7
size: -
DNA: TGTGCCAGCAGTTTCTTATACGAGCAGTACTTC
CDR3: CASSFLYEQYF

D: -
V: TRBV7-2
J: TRBJ2-3
size: -
DNA: TGTGCCAGCAGCTTAGGGTTGGGCGGGAGCACAGATACGCAGTATTTT
CDR3: CASSLGLGGSTDTQYF

D: TRBD1
V: TRBV5-1
J: TRBJ2-2
size: few
DNA: TGCGCCAGCAGCTTGGGAGGGACAGCCAACACCGGGGAGCTGTTTTTT
CDR3: CASSLGGTANTGELFF

D: TRBD1
V: TRBV28
J: TRBJ2-1
size: -
DNA: TGTGCCAGCAGTCTTCACCAGACAGGGGGGAATGAGCAGTTCTTC
CDR3: CASSLHQTGGNEQFF

D: -
V: TRBV2
J: TRBJ2-1
size: -
DNA: TGTGCCAGCAGGGTTGGAGGCGATGAGCAGTTCTTC
CDR3: CASRVGGDEQFF

D: TRBD1
V: TRBV9
J: TRBJ2-1
size: -
DNA: TGTGCCAGCAGCGGACCGGGACAGCTATACAATGAGCAGTTCTTC
CDR3: CASSGPGQLYNEQFF

D: TRBD1
V: TRBV19
J: TRBJ1-4
size: -
DNA: TGTGCCAGTAAACGGGACAGCTTCGCGTTAAATGAAAAACTGTTTTTT
CDR3: CASKRDSFALNEKLFF

D: -
V: TRBV18
J: TRBJ1-5
size: -
DNA: TGTGCCAGCTCACCATCTCCTACAGGGACCCAGCATTTT
CDR3: CASSPSPTGTQHF

D: -
V: TRBV28
J: TRBJ1-1
size: -
DNA: TGTGCCAGCAGAACTGGACAGAACCTTAGAGCTTTCTTT
CDR3: CASRTGQNLRAFF

D: -
V: TRBV15
J: TRBJ1-5
size: few
DNA: TGTGCCACCAGCAGAGTGCAGGCCGCCAATCAGCCCCAGCATTTT
CDR3: CATSRVQAANQPQHF

D: -
V: TRBV7-9
J: TRBJ1-5
size: -
DNA: TGTGCCAGCAGCACCCGGACAGTGTCTCCCCAGCATTTT
CDR3: CASSTRTVSPQHF

D: -
V: TRBV30
J: TRBJ1-5
size: -
DNA: TGTGCCTGGAGTACCAGGGGCAGCCAGCCCCAGCATTTT
CDR3: CAWSTRGSQPQHF

D: -
V: TRBV2
J: TRBJ1-6
size: -
DNA: TGTGCCAGCAGTGAATTTGGCTGGAGTTCGGATTCACCCCTCCACTTT
CDR3: CASSEFGWSSDSPLHF

D: -
V: TRBV6-4
J: TRBJ1-5
size: once
DNA: TGTGCCAGCATTACCGTCGATTACAATAGCAATCAGCCCCAGCATTTT
CDR3: CASITVDYNSNQPQHF

D: -
V: TRBV10-3
J: TRBJ2-5
size: -
DNA: TGTGCCATCAGTACTGACCCACTAGGCCAAGAGACCCAGTACTTC
CDR3: CAISTDPLGQETQYF

D: TRBD2
V: TRBV6-1
J: TRBJ2-1
size: -
DNA: TGTGCCAGCAGTGAACTAGCGGGCTCCTACAATGAGCAGTTCTTC
CDR3: CASSELAGSYNEQFF

D: -
V: TRBV28
J: TRBJ2-6
size: -
DNA: TGTGCCAGCACCTTGATGGCCTCTGGGGCCAACGTCCTGACTTTC
CDR3: CASTLMASGANVLTF

D: -
V: TRBV3-1/TRBV3-2
J: TRBJ1-1
size: -
DNA: TGTGCCAGCAGCCAAGCAAGGGGTAGGCTCACTGAAGCTTTCTTT
CDR3: CASSQARGRLTEAFF

D: -
V: TRBV4-1
J: TRBJ1-2
size: -
DNA: TGCGCCAGCAGCCAAGATCGGCAGCGCTCTCTATATGGCTACACCTTC
CDR3: CASSQDRQRSLYGYTF

D: TRBD2
V: TRBV9
J: TRBJ2-2
size: once
DNA: TGTGCTAGCAGCGTAAGAGCGGGAGACACCGGGGAGCTGTTTTTT
CDR3: CASSVRAGDTGELFF

D: -
V: TRBV5-1
J: TRBJ1-4
size: -
DNA: TGCGCCAGCAGCCTAGGCGGGGGAGCAGGAACTAATGAAAAACTGTTTTTT
CDR3: CASSLGGGAGTNEKLFF

D: -
V: TRBV15
J: TRBJ1-5
size: -
DNA: TGTGCCACCAGCAGAGGATTACCGACAGGAGGTAAAGATCAGCCCCAGCATTTT
CDR3: CATSRGLPTGGKDQPQHF

D: -
V: TRBV5-1
J: TRBJ1-1
size: -
DNA: TGCGCCAGCAGTTCGGGTGGTCGAGCTTTCTTT
CDR3: CASSSGGRAFF

D: TRBD2
V: TRBV7-2
J: TRBJ2-5
size: -
DNA: TGTGCCAGCAGCTCCGCCGGGACTAGCGCTACATTTCTCCAAGAGACCCAGTACTTC
CDR3: CASSSAGTSATFLQETQYF

D: -
V: TRBV18
J: TRBJ2-1
size: -
DNA: TGTGCCAGCTCACCGGGCGGACAGAGCTCCTACAATGAGCAGTTCTTC
CDR3: CASSPGGQSSYNEQFF

D: -
V: TRBV7-9
J: TRBJ1-2
size: -
DNA: TGTGCCAGCCCGAGGGCTGGACATGGCTACACCTTC
CDR3: CASPRAGHGYTF

D: -
V: TRBV10-2
J: TRBJ1-5
size: -
DNA: TGCGCCAGCAGTGACACCGCAAGGCGGCAGCCCCAGCATTTT
CDR3: CASSDTARRQPQHF

D: -
V: TRBV13
J: TRBJ2-1
size: -
DNA: TGTGCCAGCAGCCTATCGGTTCCCAATGAGCAGTTCTTC
CDR3: CASSLSVPNEQFF

D: -
V: TRBV4-2
J: TRBJ2-2
size: -
DNA: TGTGCCAGCAGCCAATCAGGCCCCGGGGAGCTGTTTTTT
CDR3: CASSQSGPGELFF

D: TRBD1
V: TRBV7-2
J: TRBJ2-5
size: -
DNA: TGTGCCAGCAGCTCGGGCGGGACAGGGGCCGAGACCCAGTACTTC
CDR3: CASSSGGTGAETQYF

D: -
V: TRBV30
J: TRBJ2-1
size: -
DNA: TGTGCCTGGGCGCAGACAGGAGAGCAGTTCTTC
CDR3: CAWAQTGEQFF

D: -
V: TRBV29-1
J: TRBJ1-1
size: -
DNA: TGCAGCGTAGAGGTCGGGTATCTGAACACTGAAGCTTTCTTT
CDR3: CSVEVGYLNTEAFF

D: -
V: TRBV27
J: TRBJ2-3
size: -
DNA: TGTGCCAGCAGTAGGACTGCTAATACGCAGTATTTT
CDR3: CASSRTANTQYF

D: TRBD1
V: TRBV7-2
J: TRBJ2-3
size: -
DNA: TGTGCCAGCAGCACCGGGACAGGGGAGGGAGAGGGTACGCAGTATTTT
CDR3: CASSTGTGEGEGTQYF

D: -
V: TRBV2
J: TRBJ2-7
size: -
DNA: TGTGCCAGCAGTCCCGGGAACTACGAGCAGTACTTC
CDR3: CASSPGNYEQYF

D: -
V: TRBV7-2
J: TRBJ2-7
size: -
DNA: TGTGCCAGCAGCGTTACGGGGTCTGGCTACGAGCAGTACTTC
CDR3: CASSVTGSGYEQYF

D: TRBD2
V: TRBV7-3
J: TRBJ2-3
size: -
DNA: TGTGCCAGCAGCCTGGGGACTAGCGGAGATACGCAGTATTTT
CDR3: CASSLGTSGDTQYF

D: -
V: TRBV7-8
J: TRBJ2-7
size: -
DNA: TGTGCCAGCAGCTTAGTGCGGGTATTCCCCTACGAGCAGTACTTC
CDR3: CASSLVRVFPYEQYF

D: TRBD1
V: TRBV27
J: TRBJ1-2
size: -
DNA: TGTGCCAGCAGTTTATCGGCAGGGGGCGTTGGCTACACCTTC
CDR3: CASSLSAGGVGYTF

D: TRBD1
V: TRBV3-1/TRBV3-2
J: TRBJ1-5
size: -
DNA: TGTGCCAGCAGCCACAGGGGGTCGGGTCAGCCCCAGCATTTT
CDR3: CASSHRGSGQPQHF

D: -
V: TRBV5-1
J: TRBJ2-7
size: -
DNA: TGCGCCAGCAGCTTGGGTGGGCTTGCCTACGAGCAGTACTTC
CDR3: CASSLGGLAYEQYF

D: -
V: TRBV7-2
J: TRBJ1-1
size: -
DNA: TGTGCCAGCAGCCCAGGGGACAAGAACACTGAAGCTTTCTTT
CDR3: CASSPGDKNTEAFF

D: TRBD2
V: TRBV5-7
J: TRBJ2-2
size: -
DNA: TGTGCCAGCAGGGGACTAGCGAAACAGAGGAGGGAGCTGTTTTTT
CDR3: CASRGLAKQRRELFF

D: -
V: TRBV19
J: TRBJ2-5
size: -
DNA: TGTGCCAGTAGTATGGGGGCAGGCCAAGAGACCCAGTACTTC
CDR3: CASSMGAGQETQYF

D: -
V: TRBV28
J: TRBJ2-3
size: -
DNA: TGTGCCAGCAGGTCCTCCCATACGCAGTATTTT
CDR3: CASRSSHTQYF

D: -
V: TRBV28
J: TRBJ1-5
size: few
DNA: TGTGCCATAAAATCAGGGTCCCCTAATCAGCCCCAGCATTTT
CDR3: CAIKSGSPNQPQHF

D: TRBD2
V: TRBV12-5
J: TRBJ2-3
size: once
DNA: TGTGCTAGTGGTCCTGTGGGCGGGGGAGAGCCCGAGCTCCAAAGCCAAGCGAGCACAGATACGCAGTATTTT
CDR3: CASGPVGGGEPELQSQASTDTQYF

D: -
V: TRBV5-1
J: TRBJ1-1
size: -
DNA: TGCGCCAGCAGCTTGCTTAGTGCGAACACTGAAGCTTTCTTT
CDR3: CASSLLSANTEAFF

D: TRBD2
V: TRBV3-1/TRBV3-2
J: TRBJ2-7
size: -
DNA: TGTGCCAGCAGCCCCCTGGCTAGCGGGAGAATGTTGTACGAGCAGTACTTC
CDR3: CASSPLASGRMLYEQYF

D: TRBD2
V: TRBV3-1/TRBV3-2
J: TRBJ2-1
size: -
DNA: TGTGCCAGCAGCCAAGAGGGACTAGCGGGAGGGCGAGAGCAGTTCTTC
CDR3: CASSQEGLAGGREQFF

D: TRBD1
V: TRBV28
J: TRBJ2-7
size: once
DNA: TGTGCCAGCAGTCCTGCGGGGACAGGGAGCGACGAGCAGTACTTC
CDR3: CASSPAGTGSDEQYF